This T cell receptor beta chain is drawn from a study of cytotoxic CD8 clonotypes in ibrutinib-treated CLL. For the study at large: Response samples came after a median 12 months of treatment, range 6 to 36. The study, taken as a whole, reports: Patients showed higher baseline clonality than age-matched healthy donors, and it tracked circulating CD8+ T-cell counts. Baseline levels were approached again at progression, after clonality had risen at ibrutinib response.

Genomic DNA (about 2 micrograms) was obtained from cryopreserved PBMCs for construction of TCR beta libraries. A word on this clone: Its antigen is as yet unknown.

The CDR3 is 16 residues long. The table came from immunoSEQ multiplex PCR; TCRdb's copy has only in-frame clones and leaves some out. The sample lists more than 60,000 clones, 70% to 90% occurring once. The chain has TRBV21-1 and TRBJ2-3; the table's D call, TRBD2, has no DNA check behind it. TRBV21-1 is deemed a pseudogene. The sequence derives from a human donor with chronic lymphocytic leukemia. Sequenced material: PBMCs, taken after 24 months of ibrutinib treatment. CDR3: CASSIQRGICTDTQYF. The CDR3 coding sequence is TGTGCCAGCAGCATACAGCGGGGGATATGCACAGATACGCAGTATTTT.